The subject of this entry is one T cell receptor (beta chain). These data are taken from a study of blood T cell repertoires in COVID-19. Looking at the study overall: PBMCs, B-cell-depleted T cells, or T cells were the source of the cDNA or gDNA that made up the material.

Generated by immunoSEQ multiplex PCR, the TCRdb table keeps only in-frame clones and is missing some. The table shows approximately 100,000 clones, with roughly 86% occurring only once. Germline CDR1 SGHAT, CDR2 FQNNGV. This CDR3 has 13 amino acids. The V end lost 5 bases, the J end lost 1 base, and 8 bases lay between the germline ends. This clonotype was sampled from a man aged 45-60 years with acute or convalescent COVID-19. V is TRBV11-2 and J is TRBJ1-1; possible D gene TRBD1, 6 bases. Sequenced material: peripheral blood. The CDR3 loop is CASSGQRNTEAFF. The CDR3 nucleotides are TGTGCCAGCAGCGGACAGCGGAACACTGAAGCTTTCTTT.